This TCR beta chain was observed in a study of patients and donors after allogeneic stem cell transplantation. This clonotype has just a few counts. TCRdb re-called the RT-PCR reads through MiXCR, storing one row per CDR3 protein. Counted here are approximately 11,000 distinct CDR3 sequences, around 20% occurring once; the ten biggest clones make up roughly 50%. Per germline, CDR1 LGHNA and CDR2 YNFKEQ. V trimming: 1 base; J trimming: 4 bases; junction bases outside the gene matches: 6. The CDR3 is 15 residues long. The sample taken for sequencing was blood, either unsorted or a sorted T cell fraction (not recorded which). The chain has TRBV4-2 and TRBJ1-2; the match to TRBD1 covers 7 bases. The sequence was obtained from a human donor who was either an allogeneic HSCT recipient or a stem cell or donor lymphocyte infusion donor (not recorded which). It is not recorded whose cells these are; they may come from a transplant donor. CDR3 sequence (DNA): TGTGCCAGCAGCCAAGCCGGGACAGCGATCTATGGCTACACCTTC. As protein: CASSQAGTAIYGYTF.